These T cell receptor beta chains were read from a single sample in a study of cytomegalovirus exposure and HLA in healthy donors. Data came from immunoSEQ multiplex PCR; TCRdb stores just in-frame clones and leaves some out. The sample shows over 150,000 clones, about 80% of them seen only once. Sequenced: PBMCs. These TCRs come from a woman younger than 30 in good health and CMV-seropositive. The CDR3 runs from the conserved cysteine through the conserved F or W. The D gene is left open where the match is weak. Not all rows give a size; the values are once, few, many and, for expanded clones, a class.

J,V,D,size,DNA,CDR3
TRBJ1-6,TRBV4-1,NA,NA,TGCGCCAGCAGCCAAGATCTCGCCAGGGGTAGTTCACCCCTCCACTTT,CASSQDLARGSSPLHF
TRBJ2-1,TRBV25-1,TRBD2,NA,TGTGCCAGCAGTGAGACGCGGCGGGGGGATAACAATGAGCAGTTCTTC,CASSETRRGDNNEQFF
TRBJ1-2,TRBV14,NA,NA,TGTGCCAGCAGCCAAGACCCTAGGCCGAACTATGGCTACACCTTC,CASSQDPRPNYGYTF
TRBJ2-2,TRBV5-1,NA,NA,TGCGCCAGCAGCTTGGTACCAGGGCGCAACACCGGGGAGCTGTTTTTT,CASSLVPGRNTGELFF
TRBJ1-2,TRBV9,NA,NA,TGTGCCAGCAGCGTAGGCGGAGGGGACTATGGCTACACCTTC,CASSVGGGDYGYTF
TRBJ2-7,TRBV27,NA,NA,TGTGCCAGCAGGTATCAGGGTATAATGGGCGAGCAGTACTTC,CASRYQGIMGEQYF
TRBJ2-3,TRBV27,TRBD1,NA,TGTGCCAGCAGTTTTAAGGGGACAGGTCTAATAGATACGCAGTATTTT,CASSFKGTGLIDTQYF
TRBJ1-1,TRBV6-1,NA,NA,TGTGCCAGCAGTGAATTGCAGATGAAGAACACTGAAGCTTTCTTT,CASSELQMKNTEAFF
TRBJ2-1,TRBV9,NA,NA,TGTGCCAGCAGCGAAGACATCTCCTACAATGAGCAGTTCTTC,CASSEDISYNEQFF
TRBJ2-7,TRBV7-9,NA,NA,TGTGCCAGCAACAGAGCCGGACAGAACTCATACGAGCAGTACTTC,CASNRAGQNSYEQYF
TRBJ2-2,TRBV5-6,NA,NA,TGTGCCAGCAGCTTAATACACAGGGTCGACACCGGGGAGCTGTTTTTT,CASSLIHRVDTGELFF
TRBJ1-3,TRBV4-2,NA,NA,TGTGCCAGCAGCCAAGAATGGGGGGTTGGAAACACCATATATTTT,CASSQEWGVGNTIYF
TRBJ2-2,TRBV5-6,NA,NA,TGTGCCAGCAGCTTGGCCTACCCCGGGGAGCTGTTTTTT,CASSLAYPGELFF
TRBJ2-2,TRBV19,NA,NA,TGTGCCAGTAGTATAGACCCACGGTACACCGGGGAGCTGTTTTTT,CASSIDPRYTGELFF
TRBJ2-2,TRBV5-1,NA,NA,TGCGCCAGCAGCGCGGTGGTTCCCAGGGAAACCGGGGAGCTGTTTTTT,CASSAVVPRETGELFF
TRBJ1-1,TRBV5-4,TRBD1,NA,TGTGCCAGCAGCGTAGACAGGGGGCACACTGAAGCTTTCTTT,CASSVDRGHTEAFF
TRBJ1-6,TRBV27,TRBD1,many,TGTGCCAGCAGTTCGGACAGGTCTGGTAATTCACCCCTCCACTTT,CASSSDRSGNSPLHF
TRBJ1-1,TRBV27,NA,NA,TGTGCCAGCAGTTTTGGAATGGGGGCGCTGAGTGCTTTCTTT,CASSFGMGALSAFF
TRBJ1-1,TRBV27,NA,few,TGTGCCAGCAGTGACTTTGGCTCCACTGAAGCTTTCTTT,CASSDFGSTEAFF
TRBJ1-1,TRBV25-1,NA,NA,TGTGCCAGCAGTGAGTCTTTAACGGGGAGAGCTTTCTTT,CASSESLTGRAFF
TRBJ1-5,TRBV5-8,NA,many,TGTGCCAGCAGCTTGGTATCGGGGGACCAGCCCCAGCATTTT,CASSLVSGDQPQHF
TRBJ1-3,TRBV4-2,NA,NA,TGTGCCAGCAGCCCCGTTCGCGGGAACGGAAACACCATATATTTT,CASSPVRGNGNTIYF
TRBJ1-2,TRBV7-2,TRBD1,NA,TGTGCCAGTTCTCCGGACAGGGGCAACTATGGCTACACCTTC,CASSPDRGNYGYTF
TRBJ2-1,TRBV7-3,NA,NA,TGTGCCAGCAGCATACGGGGGAATGAGCAGTTCTTC,CASSIRGNEQFF
TRBJ2-7,TRBV10-1,TRBD2,NA,TGCGCCAGCAGACTAGCGGGGGCCTTTACCTACGAGCAGTACTTC,CASRLAGAFTYEQYF
TRBJ2-5,TRBV5-1,NA,NA,TGCGCCAGCAGCTTGGTCGTGGACAGTGGGGAGACCCAGTACTTC,CASSLVVDSGETQYF
TRBJ2-1,TRBV5-4,NA,NA,TGTGCCAGCAGCATACCACTTATGGGGGGTCAGAATGAGCAGTTCTTC,CASSIPLMGGQNEQFF
TRBJ2-1,TRBV6-6,TRBD2,few,TGTGCCAGCAGATTGCTAGCGGGGGGACCGCAGTTCTTC,CASRLLAGGPQFF
TRBJ2-7,TRBV9,TRBD1,NA,TGTGCCAGCAGCGCCGGGACAGCGAGCTCCTACGAGCAGTACTTC,CASSAGTASSYEQYF
TRBJ2-1,TRBV6-5,TRBD2,many,TGTGCCAGCAGTTCCCCCGGGACTAGTTTAAATGAGCAGTTCTTC,CASSSPGTSLNEQFF
TRBJ2-1,TRBV2,NA,NA,TGTGCCAGGAAGCTCGATGAGCAGTTCTTC,CARKLDEQFF
TRBJ1-5,TRBV2,NA,NA,TGTGCCAGCAGTGGCGTACCCAGCGGTCAGCCCCAGCATTTT,CASSGVPSGQPQHF
TRBJ2-5,TRBV2,TRBD2,NA,TGTGCCGGTAGCGGGGGGGCCGGTGAGACCCAGTACTTC,CAGSGGAGETQYF
TRBJ2-3,TRBV6-1,NA,NA,TGTGCCAGCAGCCTTGGTTCGGTCACAGATACGCAGTATTTT,CASSLGSVTDTQYF
TRBJ2-5,TRBV18,TRBD2,NA,TGTGCCAGCTCACCGGGGACTAGCAGGTCTGGGGAGACCCAGTACTTC,CASSPGTSRSGETQYF
TRBJ2-7,TRBV7-9,NA,NA,TGTGCCAGCAGCTCCCTAAGTCGTACGGGTCGAGGCGAGCAGTACTTC,CASSSLSRTGRGEQYF
TRBJ1-2,TRBV6-5,NA,NA,TGTGCCAGCAGTTATCAGGGAACCTATGGCTACACCTTC,CASSYQGTYGYTF
TRBJ1-6,TRBV18,NA,once,TGTGCCAGCTCACCCCAGGGAACCTATAATTCACCCCTCCACTTT,CASSPQGTYNSPLHF
TRBJ2-7,TRBV7-2,TRBD1,NA,TGTGCCAGCAGCGGGATTAACCGGGACAGATACTTC,CASSGINRDRYF
TRBJ1-2,TRBV27,NA,NA,TGTGCCAGCAGTCCAGCTTCTGGAGCTAACTATGGCTACACCTTC,CASSPASGANYGYTF
TRBJ2-5,TRBV4-2,TRBD2,NA,TGTGCCAGCAGCCAAGGACTAGCCCGGGAGACCCAGTACTTC,CASSQGLARETQYF
TRBJ2-7,TRBV6-6,TRBD2,NA,TGTGCCAGCAGTTTCCCAAGCGGGGGGGCAGGGGAGCAGTACTTC,CASSFPSGGAGEQYF
TRBJ2-7,TRBV10-3,TRBD2,NA,TGTGCCATCAGTGAGTACCCAGGGAGGGACGAGCAGTACTTC,CAISEYPGRDEQYF
TRBJ1-2,TRBV9,NA,NA,TGTGCCAGCAGCGTAGCTACCACAGACTATGGCTACACCTTC,CASSVATTDYGYTF
TRBJ2-5,TRBV7-6,NA,NA,TGTGCCAGCAGCTTAGAGGTCGAGCGCATCCAAGAGACCCAGTACTTC,CASSLEVERIQETQYF
TRBJ2-1,TRBV10-3,NA,NA,TGTGCCATCAGTGAGTCGGGCTACGGCAATGAGCAGTTCTTC,CAISESGYGNEQFF
TRBJ2-7,TRBV9,TRBD1,once,TGTGCCAGCAGCCCCCGGGACAGGGCGGTAGAGCAGTACTTC,CASSPRDRAVEQYF
TRBJ2-7,TRBV7-9,NA,NA,TGTGCCCTCAGGGGGGTCCAGGGATTTCGAGAGGAGCAGTACTTC,CALRGVQGFREEQYF
TRBJ2-1,TRBV5-6,NA,NA,TGTGCCAGCAGGGGGGGTGTAATCTCCTACAATGAGCAGTTCTTC,CASRGGVISYNEQFF
TRBJ1-2,TRBV18,NA,NA,TGTGCCAGCTCCCATAGAGAGAGTAACTATGGCTACACCTTC,CASSHRESNYGYTF
TRBJ2-7,TRBV19,NA,once,TGTGCCAGTAGTCCAGTGGGGGGTCGTGGATACGAGCAGTACTTC,CASSPVGGRGYEQYF
TRBJ2-6,TRBV12-5,NA,NA,TGTGCTAGTGGTCCCCCTTTGGTTAGTCCAAAGTCCTCTGGGGCCAACGTCCTGACTTTC,CASGPPLVSPKSSGANVLTF
TRBJ2-1,TRBV5-1,TRBD2,NA,TGCGCCAGCAGCTCTAGGACTAGCTTAGATGAGCAGTTCTTC,CASSSRTSLDEQFF
TRBJ1-1,TRBV6-5,NA,NA,TGTGCCAGCAGTTTACAGGGGAACACTGAAGCTTTCTTT,CASSLQGNTEAFF
TRBJ2-7,TRBV7-9,NA,NA,TGTGCCAGCAGCTTACCTGGGACGGCGGGGCGGCTTTCCTACGAGCAGTACTTC,CASSLPGTAGRLSYEQYF